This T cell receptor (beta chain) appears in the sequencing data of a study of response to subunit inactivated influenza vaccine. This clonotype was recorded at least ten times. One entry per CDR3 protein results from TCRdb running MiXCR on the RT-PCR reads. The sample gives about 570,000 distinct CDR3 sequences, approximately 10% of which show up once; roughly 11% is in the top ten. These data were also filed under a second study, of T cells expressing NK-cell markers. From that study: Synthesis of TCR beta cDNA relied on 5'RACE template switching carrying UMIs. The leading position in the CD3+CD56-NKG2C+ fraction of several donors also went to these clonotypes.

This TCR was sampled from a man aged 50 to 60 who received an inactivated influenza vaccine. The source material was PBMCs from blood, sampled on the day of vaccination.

CDR3 amino acids: CASSLYSIRGQGGYNEQFF. CDR3 sequence (DNA): TGTGCCAGCAGCTTATATAGTATTCGTGGGCAGGGAGGCTACAATGAGCAGTTCTTC. This chain links TRBV11-2 with TRBJ2-1; TRBD2 might be the D (6 bases). Trimming left V 2 bases short and J 3 bases short, with 23 bases between. The CDR3 has 19 amino acids. The V gene's germline CDR1 is SGHAT and CDR2 FQNNGV.